The clone carrying this T cell receptor beta chain was seen at least ten times. Antigen: not known. Full-length variable regions came from constant-region reverse primers plus semi-nested Nested Universal Primer A PCR. TCRdb redid the calling of the 5' RACE reads with MiXCR, one entry per CDR3 protein. This sample has over 45,000 distinct CDR3 sequences, with about 25% found just once. The CDR3 is made up of 15 amino acids. After removal of 3 bases from V and 5 bases from J, the junction contained 5 bases not matched to a gene. Germline lookup yields CDR1 SEHNR and CDR2 FQNEAQ (reference sequence). Treg sorting used a CD4+CD25+CD127-/low gate. Study conclusions and caveats: The TCR gene usage of tumor memory CD4+ T cells clustered together with blood and lymph node memory CD4+ cells and with lymph node naive CD4+ cells.

The sample consisted of tumor-infiltrating Tregs sorted from the breast tumor. This sequence joins TRBV7-9 and TRBJ2-4; 9 nucleotides line up with TRBD1. This TCR came from a female donor with breast cancer. The CDR3 is CASSFLTGGENIQYF. CDR3 coding DNA: TGTGCCAGCAGCTTCCTCACAGGGGGCGAAAACATTCAGTACTTC. The whole variable domain, remainder taken from reference TRBV7-9 and TRBJ2-4, is DTGVSQNPRHKITKRGQNVTFRCDPISEHNRLYWYRQTLGQGPEFLTYFQNEAQLEKSRLLSDRFSAERPKGSFSTLEIQRTEQGDSAMYLCASSFLTGGENIQYFGAGTRLSVL.